A selection of T cell receptor beta chains follows, all from one sample in a study of T cells after yellow fever vaccination. A single record per CDR3 protein comes from TCRdb applying MiXCR to the 5' RACE reads. The sample carries 250,000 to 300,000 distinct CDR3 sequences, 5.2% recorded once. The sample in question was CD4+ T cells sorted from PBMCs, obtained on the day of the yellow fever booster vaccination. Receptors were obtained from a man younger than 35 who received the YFV17D yellow fever vaccine. Both conserved end residues are part of each CDR3. D genes are given only for firm matches. For some rows the clone size is stated as once, few or many, or as a class when expanded; others skip it.

d_call j_call clone_size v_call cdr3_aa cdr3_nt
. TRBJ2-5 . TRBV5-1 CASSLAGAPQETQYF TGCGCCAGCAGCTTGGCCGGCGCACCCCAAGAGACCCAGTACTTC
. TRBJ2-4 . TRBV6-5 CASIQGGTQYF TGTGCCAGCATTCAAGGGGGAACTCAGTACTTC
. TRBJ2-3 few TRBV24-1 CATRDARGRLTSTDTQYF TGTGCCACCAGAGACGCGCGGGGACGCCTTACTAGCACAGATACGCAGTATTTT
. TRBJ2-2 many TRBV27 CASSPTIVGAGELFF TGTGCCAGCAGCCCGACGATTGTGGGGGCCGGGGAGCTGTTTTTT
. TRBJ1-4 . TRBV19 CASSIRRFEKLFF TGTGCCAGTAGTATACGGCGGTTCGAAAAACTGTTTTTT
TRBD2 TRBJ2-3 few TRBV5-1 CASSYGLAGGDTQYF TGCGCCAGCAGCTACGGACTAGCGGGGGGTGATACGCAGTATTTT
. TRBJ1-6 few TRBV18 CASSLSRGSNSPLHF TGTGCCAGCTCACTTTCCAGGGGCAGTAATTCACCCCTCCACTTT
. TRBJ2-7 many TRBV20-1 CSARQGPYEQYF TGCAGTGCTCGGCAAGGGCCCTACGAGCAGTACTTC
. TRBJ1-2 few TRBV3-1 CASSQENRAGGYTF TGTGCCAGCAGCCAAGAGAACAGGGCTGGTGGCTACACCTTC
. TRBJ2-5 few TRBV5-1 CASSLSPGQETQYF TGCGCCAGCAGCTTGTCCCCGGGGCAAGAGACCCAGTACTTC
TRBD2 TRBJ2-1 many TRBV5-1 CASSPSGGDSYNEQFF TGCGCCAGCAGCCCTAGCGGGGGGGACTCCTACAATGAGCAGTTCTTC
. TRBJ2-5 . TRBV4-1 CASSQDSRVSLNF TGCGCCAGCAGCCAAGATTCCAGGGTATCCTTAAATTTC
TRBD2 TRBJ2-1 . TRBV5-6 CASSSRGGREQFF TGTGCCAGCAGCTCCCGGGGGGGCCGTGAGCAGTTCTTC
. TRBJ1-1 . TRBV10-3 CAISGRTVNTEAFF TGTGCCATCAGCGGAAGGACTGTGAACACTGAAGCTTTCTTT
. TRBJ2-1 few TRBV5-1 CASATQQDNEQFF TGCGCCTCCGCTACTCAGCAAGACAATGAGCAGTTCTTC
TRBD1 TRBJ1-5 . TRBV4-3 CASSQDWDRAQPQHF TGCGCCAGCAGCCAAGACTGGGACAGGGCCCAGCCCCAGCATTTT
. TRBJ1-4 few TRBV4-3 CASSQERRGAHGEKLFF TGCGCCAGCAGCCAAGAGAGGCGGGGGGCGCATGGTGAAAAACTGTTTTTT
. TRBJ2-5 many TRBV7-2 CASSLATATLGPQYF TGTGCCAGCAGCTTAGCCACAGCGACGCTAGGGCCCCAGTACTTC
TRBD2 TRBJ2-2 few TRBV5-1 CASSLERGGSTGELFF TGCGCCAGCAGCTTGGAGCGGGGGGGAAGCACCGGGGAGCTGTTTTTT
. TRBJ2-7 many TRBV3-1 CASSQEGVDEQYF TGTGCCAGCAGCCAAGAGGGCGTGGACGAGCAGTACTTC
. TRBJ2-7 . TRBV12-5 CASGKGRREQYF TGTGCTAGTGGCAAGGGCCGGCGGGAGCAGTACTTC
. TRBJ1-6 many TRBV5-1 CASSLQQGQSPLHF TGCGCCAGCAGCTTGCAACAGGGCCAATCACCCCTCCACTTT